This T cell receptor (beta chain) was obtained from a study of T cells in Graves' hyperthyroidism and ophthalmopathy. CDR1 and CDR2 (germline): SGHDN, FVKESK. The CDR3 sequence is 18 residues long. The ends lost 1 base at V and 4 bases at J; junction bases unmatched: 14. Template material for amplifying TCR beta CDR3 regions consisted of RNA transcripts. An initial round of RT-PCR targeting the TCR CDR3 relied on the HTBI primer set. TCRdb redid the calling of the multiplex PCR reads with MiXCR, one entry per CDR3 protein. The table lists approximately 520,000 distinct CDR3 sequences, about a fifth of them singletons. This clonotype was recorded a few times.

What was sequenced was blood. This receptor was taken from a man aged 18 to 29 with Graves' hyperthyroidism. The chain combines TRBV14 with TRBJ2-5, with 8 nucleotides matching TRBD2. The CDR3 is CASSQGWGQRGGRETQYF. CDR3 DNA sequence: TGTGCCAGCAGCCAAGGTTGGGGGCAACGGGGGGGCCGAGAGACCCAGTACTTC. Complete variable domain (other parts from reference TRBV14 and TRBJ2-5): EAGVTQFPSHSVIEKGQTVTLRCDPISGHDNLYWYRRVMGKEIKFLLHFVKESKQDESGMPNNRFLAERTGGTYSTLKVQPAELEDSGVYFCASSQGWGQRGGRETQYFGPGTRLLVL.